This T cell receptor beta chain was sequenced for a study of cytomegalovirus exposure and HLA in healthy donors (dated by TCRdb to the late 2010s). About the study as a whole: An earlier analysis of roughly 570 of the donors reported 276 Gb of sequence data and 95 million to 120 million unique TCR beta sequences obtained from about 179 million T cells. Four to six DR-DQ haplotypes were handled as single units for association and clustering, since linkage in the cohort was strong. The study profiled the T cell repertoires of under 850 subjects by immunosequencing and related them to cytomegalovirus serostatus. To predict cytomegalovirus infection status, the study brought together high-throughput TCR immunosequencing, statistical association of individual TCRs with disease status, and machine learning. The study was designed to test whether signatures of past pathogen exposure could be identified by cataloging public T cell receptors. A later genetic analysis used genome-wide SNP genotypes for about 60% of the 666 donors, treating that subset as a discovery cohort. An earlier analysis of several hundred of the donors used high-throughput TCR beta sequencing to judge whether each TCR beta V gene segment behaved as functional or pseudogenic. Every repertoire in the discovery cohort had been generated on one and the same sequencing platform. Rather than drawing on any new phenotypic data, the later analysis identified candidate immune exposures from TCR beta sequences and the way those sequences occurred across donors. A later analysis re-examined previously published TCR beta repertoires from more than 650 donors and added high-resolution HLA genotyping to investigate patterns of TCR occurrence. Among about 400 genotyped donors of the cohort, an average of roughly 230,000 unique TCR beta nucleotide sequences was sequenced per donor, of which about 20% were non-productive. HLA typing included class I and class II loci at four-digit resolution. Donor age, sex, ethnicity and CMV serostatus were compiled alongside the repertoire data. Among the roughly 400 genotyped donors, around 81% belonged to the genetic ancestry cluster associated with self-reported Caucasian donors. Typing coverage varied by locus: about 620-630 donors for A, B, C, DRB1 and DQB1; approximately 500 for DQA1; around 570 for DPA1; some 470 for DPB1. An early release that covered about 600 HLA-typed donors contained approximately 300 gigabases of sequencing data and about 84 million unique TCR sequences. A separate validation cohort of 100 to 150 different subjects was used in addition to the 666-subject first cohort. What the authors observed across the whole study: The study gave a list of under 200 TCR beta chains associated with cytomegalovirus. In a later analysis, HLA-associated TCR beta chains were found to be more clonally expanded and to have lower generation probabilities than equally common non-associated chains. Because HLA typing was missing for some donors at each locus, association tests included only the typed subset. According to a later analysis, TCR association rates differed among HLA loci, with DRB1 alleles showing the most associated TCRs and HLA-C alleles showing the fewest. The authors suggested that the approach could potentially be generalized to other disease states and immunological phenotypes. A later genetic analysis associated a missense DCLRE1C variant with V-gene and J-gene trimming of TCR beta chains, and an independent cohort replicated the association. A further reported finding was that TCR beta sequences accurately predicted the HLA-A and HLA-B alleles for most subjects in the first cohort. A group of highly shared sequence variants was considered likely to be a technical artifact of the sequencing pipeline. The cohort was sequenced for TCR beta chains only, and without alpha or paired-chain data the features that could be detected were limited. In a later analysis, several top co-occurrence clusters were reported to appear linked to parvovirus B19, influenza, CMV and Epstein-Barr virus. In vitro tests confirmed that a few of the cytomegalovirus-associated TCR beta chains recognize cytomegalovirus antigens. Most CMV-associated TCR beta chains appeared to be HLA-restricted in a later analysis, and the HLA associations seemed to be driven largely by CMV exposure. Approximately 18 rarely observed V segments, including chromosome 9 orphons, were excluded from the earlier analysis of about 610 of the donors because counts were too low. In a later genetic analysis, fewer N-insertions in productive TCRs were reported among donors in an Asian-associated ancestry cluster than the roughly 700-donor mean. Across donors, most TCR sequences were observed very rarely, whereas some public TCRs were present in many individuals. Sequencing depth was assumed to be roughly uniform across donors in the presence/absence analyses, though that assumption may not hold. CMV serostatus was the only immune exposure information available for the cohort. The classifier was reported to diagnose cytomegalovirus status with high specificity and sensitivity in both the original cohort and the validation cohort. Correlated functional status among segregating V segments might be attributable to linkage disequilibrium, but an unknown experimental factor could not be ruled out. When HLA alleles, especially DR and DQ, strongly co-occurred, TCR associations were difficult to assign to individual alleles. In an earlier analysis of several hundred of the donors, most TCR beta V segments were observed in productive rearrangements about 90% or about 30% of the time, broadly matching IMGT annotations. At a false discovery rate of 0.05, a later analysis linked 15,000 to 20,000 TCR beta sequences to specific HLA alleles.

Libraries were built with the immunoSEQ multiplex PCR assay. For the multiplex PCR, a mixture combining 60 forward primers for TCR Vbeta segments and 13 reverse primers for TCR Jbeta segments was used. The CDR3 region of rearranged TCR beta genes was amplified from genomic DNA with a multiplex PCR assay. On the Illumina HiSeq System, the amplified TCR beta libraries were sequenced as 87-base-pair reads. In the source study's methods: In a later analysis, 80 million or so unique TCR beta chains were counted across the 690 or so repertoires, and about 10 million of these chains were shared by at least two donors. Raw reads were error-corrected and collapsed into unique sequences by a nearest-neighbor algorithm in which closely related sequences were merged to remove PCR and sequencing errors. V, D and J gene segments were assigned by aligning CDR3 sequences to IMGT reference sequences. For a sequence to be retained, a match of at least six nucleotides was required to both a V gene segment and a J gene segment. Rearrangements were called productive when the CDR3 lacked stop codons and stayed in frame with V and J; all others were non-productive. CDR3 was defined by IMGT convention, running from the second conserved V-encoded cysteine to the conserved J-encoded phenylalanine. The earlier analysis of roughly 590 of the donors excluded sequences that lacked an unambiguous match to a single V gene segment. In an earlier analysis of more than 500 of the donors, a V segment was called functional when productive rearrangements were above 56.7%, and segregating when the standard deviation between donors exceeded 5%. A statistical classification framework was built for diagnosing cytomegalovirus status from the catalog of TCR beta chain sequences. V and J gene assignment, in a later analysis, came from comparing TCR nucleotide sequences with IMGT/GENE-DB human TR gene sequences. The TCRdist pipeline was used in a later analysis to assign CDR3 sequences and most-parsimonious VDJ recombination scenarios. In a later analysis, each TCR beta chain was defined by its CDR3 amino acid sequence together with its V-gene family, and reads without a unique V-gene family were excluded. As a way to deal with suspected cross-contamination and a sequencing artifact, a later analysis dropped 640 or so nucleotide sequences that were highly shared and had low generation probability. A later analysis calculated a clonal expansion index for each public chain from normalized within-repertoire ranks of inferred template counts. Generation probabilities in a later analysis came from a VDJ recombination model fitted to out-of-frame rearrangements, and those results were checked against IGoR. In a later analysis, TCR-TCR, TCR-HLA and TCR-CMV co-occurrence was scored with hypergeometric tests, and a repertoire-size bias correction was applied to TCR pairs. In a later analysis, false discovery rates were estimated by permuting HLA or CMV assignments 20 times. A later analysis grouped co-occurring TCRs with DBSCAN, adding TCRdist sequence similarity when clustering within HLA-allele-positive subsets. Repertoires with fewer than 30,000 or more than 120,000 public chains were left out of co-occurrence clustering, as were roughly five repertoires with anomalous nucleotide sharing. This is the immuneACCESS table as TCRdb keeps it, with only in-frame sequences that have V and J called. A part of the clones is gone; compared with another copy, unresolved V genes explain less than half, and the rest is unexplained. V and J calls and clone size follow that table, whereas D and trimming were derived from the DNA. This sample has approximately 100,000 clones in its table, and roughly three quarters of those were observed once. Roughly 1.5% of the sample is taken by the ten largest.

The cohort consisted of 666 healthy bone marrow donors. At the time of sampling, all cohort members were nominally healthy, though unrecorded immune exposures were likely present. The donor tested CMV seronegative, placing the donor among the 350 to 400 seronegative members of the cohort. Every donor gave a peripheral blood sample, and the peripheral blood mononuclear cells from that sample were used for TCR beta sequencing. The Qiagen DNeasy Blood Extraction Kit was used to extract genomic DNA from the blood cell samples. Details on this clone: Its specific antigen is unknown. Base-call qualities are not available, and no considerably larger clone is one nucleotide away.

The clonotype originates from a man aged 40-49 years in good health and CMV-seronegative. The sample was PBMCs.

The DNA sequence reads TGTGCCAGCAGCTACGACAGGGTCGAGCAGTACTTC. Its protein is CASSYDRVEQYF. The chain employs TRBV2 and TRBJ2-7, with 7 bases in between that match TRBD1. V trim: 6 bases; J trim: 6 bases; unmatched bases: 5. Reading the germline V gene gives CDR1 SNHLY and CDR2 FYNNEI. The CDR3, cysteine through phenylalanine, is 12 amino acids long. The only DNA kept is the CDR3, 36 bases in frame from the first base.